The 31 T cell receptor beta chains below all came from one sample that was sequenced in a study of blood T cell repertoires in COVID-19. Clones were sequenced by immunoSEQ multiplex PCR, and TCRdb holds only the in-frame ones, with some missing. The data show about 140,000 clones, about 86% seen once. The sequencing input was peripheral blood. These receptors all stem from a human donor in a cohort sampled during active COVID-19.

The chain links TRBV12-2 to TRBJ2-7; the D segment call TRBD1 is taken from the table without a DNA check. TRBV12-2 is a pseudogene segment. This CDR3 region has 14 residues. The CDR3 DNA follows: TGTGCAAGTCGCCCGGGACAGCGGTCCTACGAGCAGTACTTC. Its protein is CASRPGQRSYEQYF.

CDR3 nucleotide sequence: TGTGCCAGCAGCTTATTGGACAACACTTCCAGCTCCTATAATTCACCCCTCCACTTT. It encodes CASSLLDNTSSSYNSPLHF. V usage is TRBV7-6 and J usage is TRBJ1-6; perhaps TRBD1 as D (5 bases). Trimming removed 2 bases at V and 0 bases at J, with 17 bases between. The CDR3 length is 19 residues. The V gene's germline CDR1 is SGHVS and CDR2 FNYEAQ.

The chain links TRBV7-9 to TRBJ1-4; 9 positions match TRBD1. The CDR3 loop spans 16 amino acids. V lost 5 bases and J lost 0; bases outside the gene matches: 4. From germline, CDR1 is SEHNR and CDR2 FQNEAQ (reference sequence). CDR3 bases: TGTGCCAGCAGCCCTGGACAGGGGACAACTAATGAAAAACTGTTTTTT. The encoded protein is CASSPGQGTTNEKLFF. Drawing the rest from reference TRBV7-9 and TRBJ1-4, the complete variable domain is DTGVSQNPRHKITKRGQNVTFRCDPISEHNRLYWYRQTLGQGPEFLTYFQNEAQLEKSRLLSDRFSAERPKGSFSTLEIQRTEQGDSAMYLCASSPGQGTTNEKLFFGSGTQLSVL.

The CDR3 reads CAITSKGDRGIGQFF. Here the CDR3 DNA reads TGTGCCATCACCTCAAAGGGGGACAGGGGGATCGGGCAGTTCTTC. The chain has TRBV10-3 and TRBJ2-1, with 11 bases matching TRBD1. Germline CDR1 ENHRY, CDR2 SYGVKD. The CDR3 sequence is 15 residues long. With 7 bases clipped from V and 12 bases from J, the junction kept 14 bases outside the gene matches.

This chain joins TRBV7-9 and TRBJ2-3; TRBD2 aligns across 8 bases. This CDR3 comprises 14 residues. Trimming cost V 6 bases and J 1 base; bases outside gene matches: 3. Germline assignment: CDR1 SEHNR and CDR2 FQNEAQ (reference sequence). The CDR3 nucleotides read TGTGCCAGCAGACCAGCGGGGGGCACAGATACGCAGTATTTT. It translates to CASRPAGGTDTQYF.

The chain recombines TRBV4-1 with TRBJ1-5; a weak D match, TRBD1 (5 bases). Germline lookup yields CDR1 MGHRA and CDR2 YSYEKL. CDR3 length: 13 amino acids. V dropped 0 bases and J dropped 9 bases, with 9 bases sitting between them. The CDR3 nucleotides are TGCGCCAGCAGCCAAGACAGGGCTCGGCCCCAGCATTTT. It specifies CASSQDRARPQHF.

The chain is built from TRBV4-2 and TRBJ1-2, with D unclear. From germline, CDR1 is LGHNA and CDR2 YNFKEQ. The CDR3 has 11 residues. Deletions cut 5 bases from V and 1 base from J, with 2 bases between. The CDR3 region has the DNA TGTGCCAGCAGCTATAACTATGGCTACACCTTC. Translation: CASSYNYGYTF.

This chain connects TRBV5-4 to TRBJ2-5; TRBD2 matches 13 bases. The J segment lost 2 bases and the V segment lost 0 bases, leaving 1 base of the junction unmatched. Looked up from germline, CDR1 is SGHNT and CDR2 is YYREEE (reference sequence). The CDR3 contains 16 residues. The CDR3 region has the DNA TGTGCCAGCAGCTTGGGGACTAGCGGGAGACAAGAGACCCAGTACTTC. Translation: CASSLGTSGRQETQYF.

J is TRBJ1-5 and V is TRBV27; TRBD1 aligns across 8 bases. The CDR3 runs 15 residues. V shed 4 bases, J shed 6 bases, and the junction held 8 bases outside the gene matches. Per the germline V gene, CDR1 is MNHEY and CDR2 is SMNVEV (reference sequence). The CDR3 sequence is CASSSAGGASQPQHF. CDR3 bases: TGTGCCAGCAGTTCGGCAGGGGGCGCTAGTCAGCCCCAGCATTTT.

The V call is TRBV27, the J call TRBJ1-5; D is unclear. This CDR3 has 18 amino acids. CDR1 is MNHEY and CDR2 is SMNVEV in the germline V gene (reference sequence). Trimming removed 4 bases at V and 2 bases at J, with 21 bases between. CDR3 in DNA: TGTGCCAGCAGTTCCTCGCGCGGGCCTTACGACGGCAATCAGCCCCAGCATTTT. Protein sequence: CASSSSRGPYDGNQPQHF.

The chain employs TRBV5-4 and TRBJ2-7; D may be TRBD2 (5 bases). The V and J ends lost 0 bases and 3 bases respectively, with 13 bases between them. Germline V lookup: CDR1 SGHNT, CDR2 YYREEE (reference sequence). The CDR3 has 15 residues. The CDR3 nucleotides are TGTGCCAGCAGCTTGGGGCTCAGCACTAGCTACGAGCAGTACTTC. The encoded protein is CASSLGLSTSYEQYF.

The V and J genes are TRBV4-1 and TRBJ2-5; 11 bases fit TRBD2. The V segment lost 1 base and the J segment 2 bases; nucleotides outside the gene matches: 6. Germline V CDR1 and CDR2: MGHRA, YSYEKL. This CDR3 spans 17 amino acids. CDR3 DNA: TGCGCCAGCAGCCAAGGTCCGGGACTAGCGGAACAAGAGACCCAGTACTTC. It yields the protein CASSQGPGLAEQETQYF.

The CDR3 DNA is TGTGCCAGTAGTATGTTAGGCGGGGGTCAACGGAAGCAGTACTTC. Protein sequence: CASSMLGGGQRKQYF. The rearrangement uses TRBV19 and TRBJ2-7; 7 bases align to TRBD2. This CDR3 region has 15 residues. Germline CDR1 and CDR2: LNHDA and SQIVND (reference sequence). Losses at the gene ends were 3 bases for V and 8 bases for J; bases not matched to a gene: 13.

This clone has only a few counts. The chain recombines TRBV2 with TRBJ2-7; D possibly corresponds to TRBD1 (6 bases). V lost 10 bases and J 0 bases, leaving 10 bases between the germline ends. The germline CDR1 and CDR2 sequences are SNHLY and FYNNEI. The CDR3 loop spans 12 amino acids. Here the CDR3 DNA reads TGTGCCACACACAGGGCCTCCTACGAGCAGTACTTC. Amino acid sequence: CATHRASYEQYF.

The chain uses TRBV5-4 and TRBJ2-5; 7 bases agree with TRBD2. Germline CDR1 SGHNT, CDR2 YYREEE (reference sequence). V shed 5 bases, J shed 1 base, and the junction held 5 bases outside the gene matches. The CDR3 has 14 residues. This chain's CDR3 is CASSVAGTQETQYF. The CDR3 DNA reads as TGTGCCAGCAGTGTAGCGGGTACCCAAGAGACCCAGTACTTC. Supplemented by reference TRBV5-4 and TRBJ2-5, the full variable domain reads ETGVTQSPTHLIKTRGQQVTLRCSSQSGHNTVSWYQQALGQGPQFIFQYYREEENGRGNFPPRFSGLQFPNYSSELNVNALELDDSALYLCASSVAGTQETQYFGPGTRLLVL.

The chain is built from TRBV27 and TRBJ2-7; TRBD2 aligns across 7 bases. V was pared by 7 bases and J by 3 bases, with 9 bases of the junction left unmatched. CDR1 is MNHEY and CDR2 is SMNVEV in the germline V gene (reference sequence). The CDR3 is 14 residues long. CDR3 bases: TGTGCCAGCACCCGGCGGGCGGGGGACTACGAGCAGTACTTC. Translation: CASTRRAGDYEQYF.

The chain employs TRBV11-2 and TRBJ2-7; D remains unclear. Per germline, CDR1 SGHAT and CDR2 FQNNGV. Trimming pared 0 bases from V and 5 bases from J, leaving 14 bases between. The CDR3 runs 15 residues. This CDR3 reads CASSLEGRLVDEQYF. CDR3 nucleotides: TGTGCCAGCAGCTTAGAAGGCAGGTTAGTCGACGAGCAGTACTTC.

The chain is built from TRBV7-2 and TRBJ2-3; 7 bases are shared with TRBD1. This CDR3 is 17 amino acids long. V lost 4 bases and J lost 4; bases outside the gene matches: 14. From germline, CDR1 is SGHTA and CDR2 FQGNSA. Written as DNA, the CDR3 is TGTGCCAGCAGCTCAACCACAGGGGCGCGAGCGTCAGATACGCAGTATTTT. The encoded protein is CASSSTTGARASDTQYF.

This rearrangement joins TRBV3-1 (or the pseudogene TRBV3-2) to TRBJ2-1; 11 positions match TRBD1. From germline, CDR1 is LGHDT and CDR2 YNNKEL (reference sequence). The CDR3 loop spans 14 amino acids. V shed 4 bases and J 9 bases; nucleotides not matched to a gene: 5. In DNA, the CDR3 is TGTGCCAGCAGCCTTCGGACAGGGGGCTTTGAGCAGTTCTTC. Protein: CASSLRTGGFEQFF.

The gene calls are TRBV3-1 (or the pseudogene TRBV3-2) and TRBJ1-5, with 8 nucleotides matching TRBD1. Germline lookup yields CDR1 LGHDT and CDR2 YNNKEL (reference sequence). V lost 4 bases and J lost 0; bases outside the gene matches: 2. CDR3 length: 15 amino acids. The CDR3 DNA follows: TGTGCCAGCAGCCGAGGACAGGGTAGCAATCAGCCCCAGCATTTT. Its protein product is CASSRGQGSNQPQHF.

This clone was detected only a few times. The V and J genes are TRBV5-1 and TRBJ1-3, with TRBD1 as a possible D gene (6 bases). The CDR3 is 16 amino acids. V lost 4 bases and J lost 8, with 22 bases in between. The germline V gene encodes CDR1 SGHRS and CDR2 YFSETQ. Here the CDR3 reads CASSPALGQGRDTIYF. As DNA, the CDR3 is TGCGCCAGCAGCCCCGCCTTAGGGCAGGGGAGGGACACCATATATTTT.

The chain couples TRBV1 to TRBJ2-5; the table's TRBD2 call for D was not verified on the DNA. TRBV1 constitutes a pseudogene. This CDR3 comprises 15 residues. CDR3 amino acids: CTSSHPPPEGETQYF. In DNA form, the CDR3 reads TGCACCAGCAGCCACCCTCCCCCGGAGGGGGAGACCCAGTACTTC.

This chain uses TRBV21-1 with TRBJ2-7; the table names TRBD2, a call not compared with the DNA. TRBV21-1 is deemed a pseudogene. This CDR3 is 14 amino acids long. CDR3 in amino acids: CASSRGGETYEQYF. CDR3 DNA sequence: TGTGCCAGCAGCCGCGGGGGAGAGACCTACGAGCAGTACTTC.

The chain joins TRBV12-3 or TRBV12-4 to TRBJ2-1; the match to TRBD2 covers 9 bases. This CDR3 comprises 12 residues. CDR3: CAGQRGAGEQFF. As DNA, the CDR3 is TGTGCTGGGCAGCGGGGGGCAGGGGAGCAGTTCTTC.

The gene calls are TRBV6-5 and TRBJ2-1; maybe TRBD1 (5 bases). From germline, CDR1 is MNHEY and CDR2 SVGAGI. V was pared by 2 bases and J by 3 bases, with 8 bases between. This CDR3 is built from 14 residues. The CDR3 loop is CASSYGDSYNEQFF. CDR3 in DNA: TGTGCCAGCAGTTACGGTGACAGCTACAATGAGCAGTTCTTC.

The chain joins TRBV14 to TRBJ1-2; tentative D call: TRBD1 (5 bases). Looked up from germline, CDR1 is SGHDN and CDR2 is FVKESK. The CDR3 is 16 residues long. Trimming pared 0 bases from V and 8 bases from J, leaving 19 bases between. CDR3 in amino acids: CASSQDTGRSLGGYTF. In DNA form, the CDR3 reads TGTGCCAGCAGCCAAGATACAGGACGGAGCCTCGGGGGCTACACCTTC.

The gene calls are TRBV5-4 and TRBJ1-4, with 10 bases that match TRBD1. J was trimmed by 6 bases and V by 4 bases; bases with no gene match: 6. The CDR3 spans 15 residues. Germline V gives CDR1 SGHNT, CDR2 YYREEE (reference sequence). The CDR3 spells CASSPGTGAHEKLFF. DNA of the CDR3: TGTGCCAGCAGCCCAGGGACAGGGGCACATGAAAAACTGTTTTTT. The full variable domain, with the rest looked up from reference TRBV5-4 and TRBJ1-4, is ETGVTQSPTHLIKTRGQQVTLRCSSQSGHNTVSWYQQALGQGPQFIFQYYREEENGRGNFPPRFSGLQFPNYSSELNVNALELDDSALYLCASSPGTGAHEKLFFGSGTQLSVL.

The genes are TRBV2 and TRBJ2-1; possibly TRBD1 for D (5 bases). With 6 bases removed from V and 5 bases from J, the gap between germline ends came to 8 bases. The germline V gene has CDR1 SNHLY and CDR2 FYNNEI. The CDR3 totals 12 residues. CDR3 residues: CASRWTNNEQFF. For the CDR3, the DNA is TGTGCCAGCAGGTGGACAAACAATGAGCAGTTCTTC.

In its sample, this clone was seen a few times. The chain's CDR3 is CATSRTDNQPQHF. As DNA, the CDR3 is TGTGCCACCAGTAGGACAGACAATCAGCCCCAGCATTTT. The gene calls are TRBV15 and TRBJ1-5; perhaps TRBD1 as D (6 bases). Trimming took 6 bases from V and 3 from J, leaving 9 bases between them. Germline V gene data show CDR1 as LNHNV and CDR2 as YYDKDF (reference sequence). CDR3 length: 13 amino acids.

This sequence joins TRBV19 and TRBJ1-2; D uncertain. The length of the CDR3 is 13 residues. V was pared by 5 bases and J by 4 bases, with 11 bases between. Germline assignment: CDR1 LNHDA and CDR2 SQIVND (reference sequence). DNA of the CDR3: TGTGCCAGTAGTTCAGAAGGAGGCTATGGCTACACCTTC. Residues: CASSSEGGYGYTF.

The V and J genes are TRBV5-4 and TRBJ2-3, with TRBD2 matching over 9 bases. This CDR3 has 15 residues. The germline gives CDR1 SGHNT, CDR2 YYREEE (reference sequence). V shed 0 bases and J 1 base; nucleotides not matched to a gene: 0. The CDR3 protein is CASSLGGGGTDTQYF. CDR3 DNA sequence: TGTGCCAGCAGCTTGGGCGGGGGGGGCACAGATACGCAGTATTTT.